This TCR beta chain came from a study of Graves' ophthalmopathy and Graves' hyperthyroidism. Looking at the study overall: Blood was drawn at initial diagnosis, before any treatment.

This clonotype appeared many times. Germline values: CDR1 MNHNS, CDR2 SASEGT. This CDR3 has 13 residues. Trimming took 6 bases from V and 8 from J; bases not matched to a gene: 5. Hyperthyroidism patients, aged 18 to 65, were newly diagnosed, under 2 months' duration. PBMCs were obtained from 10 ml of fresh peripheral blood. Investigators amplified TCR beta CDR3 regions from RNA transcripts. The authors performed first-round RT-PCR with HTBI primers and then a second-round multiplex PCR. One entry per CDR3 protein results from TCRdb running MiXCR on the multiplex PCR reads. This table holds roughly 380,000 distinct CDR3 sequences, roughly 15% found once.

The sample comprised peripheral blood. The V gene is TRBV6-1, the J gene TRBJ1-5; 9 bases fit TRBD1. This sequence originates from a woman younger than 35 with stable Graves' hyperthyroidism. The DNA for the CDR3 is TGTGCCAGCAGCGGACAGGGGCTGGAGCCCCAGCATTTT. Protein sequence: CASSGQGLEPQHF.